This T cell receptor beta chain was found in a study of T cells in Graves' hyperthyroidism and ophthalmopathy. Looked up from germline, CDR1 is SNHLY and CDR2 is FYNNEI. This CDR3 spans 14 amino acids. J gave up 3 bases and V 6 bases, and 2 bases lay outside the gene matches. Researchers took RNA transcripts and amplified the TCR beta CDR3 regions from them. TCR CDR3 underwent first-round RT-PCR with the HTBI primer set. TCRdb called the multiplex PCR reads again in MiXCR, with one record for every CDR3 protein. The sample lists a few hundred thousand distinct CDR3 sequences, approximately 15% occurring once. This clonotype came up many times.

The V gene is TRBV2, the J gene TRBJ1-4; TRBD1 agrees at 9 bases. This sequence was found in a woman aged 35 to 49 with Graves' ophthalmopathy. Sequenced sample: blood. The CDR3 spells CASSRDRANEKLFF. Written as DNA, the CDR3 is TGTGCCAGCAGCCGGGACAGGGCTAATGAAAAACTGTTTTTT.